A single sample is the source of the 12 T cell receptor beta chains below, sequenced in a study of blood T cell repertoires in COVID-19. The method was immunoSEQ multiplex PCR; TCRdb's version includes in-frame clones alone and lacks a portion of them. The repertoire has fewer than 650,000 clones, 85% to 90% of them found once; the top ten carry less than 9.5%. Input material: peripheral blood. Receptor source: a woman aged 45 to 65 with COVID-19, enrolled during active disease.

The J gene is TRBJ1-1, the V gene TRBV3-1 (or the pseudogene TRBV3-2); 7 nucleotides match TRBD1. Germline-derived CDR1 and CDR2 are LGHDT and YNNKEL (reference sequence). The V segment lost 5 bases and the J segment 2 bases; nucleotides outside the gene matches: 17. This CDR3 region has 18 residues. This CDR3 reads CASSYLRKGAYDNTEAFF. The DNA for the CDR3 is TGTGCCAGCAGCTATCTCCGAAAGGGGGCTTACGATAACACTGAAGCTTTCTTT.

This chain links TRBV3-1 (or the pseudogene TRBV3-2) with TRBJ2-3; a possible D gene is TRBD1 (5 bases). This CDR3 region has 17 residues. V lost 0 bases and J lost 3, with 16 bases in between. Germline CDR1 reads LGHDT; CDR2 reads YNNKEL (reference sequence). The CDR3 DNA is TGTGCCAGCAGCCAAGATAGGACACCTAGGAGAACAGATACGCAGTATTTT. Amino acid sequence: CASSQDRTPRRTDTQYF.

The chain carries TRBV28 and TRBJ2-7; tentative D call: TRBD2 (5 bases). From germline, CDR1 is MDHEN and CDR2 SYDVKM. This CDR3 comprises 15 residues. V lost 5 bases and J lost 2, with 16 bases in between. CDR3 DNA sequence: TGTGCCAGCAGTCCCTCACGGGGTCTAACCTACGAGCAGTACTTC. Translating gives CASSPSRGLTYEQYF.

The chain is built from TRBV12-5 and TRBJ2-7, with D possibly TRBD2 on 6 matching bases. V was trimmed by 0 bases and J by 3 bases, leaving 15 bases between them. The CDR3 has 16 residues. Germline V lookup: CDR1 LGHNT, CDR2 FRNRAP. The CDR3 loop is CASGLVLLRGFYEQYF. CDR3 coding DNA: TGTGCTAGTGGTTTGGTACTCTTGCGGGGCTTCTACGAGCAGTACTTC.

The V gene is TRBV5-6, the J gene TRBJ1-5; possible D gene TRBD1, 5 bases. CDR3 length: 15 amino acids. V lost 3 bases, J lost 2 bases, and 12 bases lay in between. Germline CDR1 reads SGHDT; CDR2 reads YYEEEE. CDR3 amino acids: CASSYLGEGNQPQHF. The CDR3 coding sequence is TGTGCCAGCAGCTACTTAGGGGAGGGCAATCAGCCCCAGCATTTT.

This chain uses TRBV10-3 with TRBJ1-4, with a tentative D call TRBD1 (6 bases). The CDR3 has 13 amino acids. Per germline, CDR1 ENHRY and CDR2 SYGVKD. Trimming stripped 0 bases from V and 8 bases from J, with 7 bases between. CDR3 in amino acids: CAISESQGEKLFF. CDR3 bases: TGTGCCATCAGTGAGTCCCAGGGGGAAAAACTGTTTTTT.

J is TRBJ2-5 and V is TRBV3-1 (or the pseudogene TRBV3-2); 8 bases match TRBD2. The V gene's germline CDR1 is LGHDT and CDR2 YNNKEL (reference sequence). The CDR3 totals 15 residues. With V trimmed by 5 bases and J by 5 bases, 10 bases remained unmatched. This CDR3 is CASSGLSGGGETQYF. The CDR3 DNA is TGTGCCAGCAGCGGCCTGAGCGGGGGAGGGGAGACCCAGTACTTC.

A word on this clone: An end of the junction does not agree with germline; a read error may underlie this. The chain employs TRBV3-1 (or the pseudogene TRBV3-2) and TRBJ1-1, with D possibly being TRBD1 (5 bases). Germline-derived CDR1 and CDR2 are LGHDT and YNNKEL (reference sequence). The CDR3 spans 13 residues. In DNA, the CDR3 is TGTGCCAGCAGCCAAGGGGGGGGGTTCCCACCCGTCTTT. This translates into CASSQGGGFPPVF.

This chain links TRBV7-9 with TRBJ2-2; TRBD1 might be the D (7 bases). Germline CDR1 and CDR2: SEHNR and FQNEAQ (reference sequence). V shed 2 bases and J shed 5 bases, with 12 bases lying between them. The length of the CDR3 is 15 residues. The CDR3 loop reads CASSLRAGGTGELFF. Written as DNA, the CDR3 is TGTGCCAGCAGCTTAAGGGCAGGGGGGACCGGGGAGCTGTTTTTT.

J is TRBJ2-1 and V is TRBV30; 7 bases align to TRBD1. The length of the CDR3 is 15 residues. Germline loops: CDR1 GTSNPN, CDR2 SVGIG (reference sequence). V lost 5 bases, J lost 4 bases, and 11 bases stayed unmatched. In nucleotides, the CDR3 is TGTGCCTGGGTCCCGGGGACAGAATCTTACAATGAGCAGTTCTTC. This codes for CAWVPGTESYNEQFF.

This clone was counted a single time. The genes are TRBV29-1 and TRBJ2-7, with TRBD1 matching 7 bases. V gave up 7 bases and J gave up 3 bases; unmatched junction bases: 12. This CDR3 has 14 residues. Germline V gives CDR1 SQVTM, CDR2 ANQGSEA. The CDR3 region is CSAFASDRVYEQYF. The CDR3 nucleotides are TGCAGCGCATTCGCTTCTGACAGGGTCTACGAGCAGTACTTC.

V is TRBV29-1 and J is TRBJ2-4; 12 nucleotides line up with TRBD1. The CDR3 runs to 16 residues. V dropped 5 bases and J dropped 7; count of bases not matched to a gene: 12. Germline V gene sequence: CDR1 SQVTM, CDR2 ANQGSEA. The CDR3 DNA reads TGCAGCGTTTCTCCGGGACAGGGGGCATTTCGGAACATTCAGTACTTC. Protein: CSVSPGQGAFRNIQYF.